This T cell receptor (beta chain) was retrieved from a study of Graves' ophthalmopathy and Graves' hyperthyroidism. Study-wide findings and caveats: For separating ophthalmopathy from stable hyperthyroidism, a 13-signature model gave around 86% sensitivity and about 80% specificity.

Researchers took RNA transcripts and amplified TCR beta CDR3 regions from them. RT-PCR with HTBI primers came first, then second-round multiplex PCR. MiXCR, run by TCRdb on the multiplex PCR reads, gives a single entry per CDR3 protein. The sample has around 600,000 distinct CDR3 sequences; roughly 39% are singletons. A remark on this clonotype: Antigen unknown.

Germline-derived CDR1 and CDR2 are MGHDK and SYGVNS. V lost 4 bases, J lost 0 bases, and 10 bases lay in between. CDR3 length: 16 amino acids. The origin of this receptor is an adult man with Graves' ophthalmopathy. The rearrangement uses TRBV25-1 and TRBJ2-6, with a weak D call TRBD2 (6 bases). Sequenced: peripheral blood. The CDR3 DNA reads as TGTGCCAGCAGTGCTCCCGGGGGCTCTGGGGCCAACGTCCTGACTTTC. Translation: CASSAPGGSGANVLTF.